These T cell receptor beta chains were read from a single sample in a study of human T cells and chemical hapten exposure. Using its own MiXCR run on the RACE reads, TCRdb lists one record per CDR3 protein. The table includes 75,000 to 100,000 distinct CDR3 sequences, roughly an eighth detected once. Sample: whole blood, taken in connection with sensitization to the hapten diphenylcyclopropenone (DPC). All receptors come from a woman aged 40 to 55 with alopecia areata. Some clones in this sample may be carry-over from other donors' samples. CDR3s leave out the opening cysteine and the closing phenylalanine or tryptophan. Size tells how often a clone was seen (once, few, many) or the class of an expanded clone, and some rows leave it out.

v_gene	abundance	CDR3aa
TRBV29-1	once	SVRTGEYTQY
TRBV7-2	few	ASSVRAVPNSPLH
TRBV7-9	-	ASSPGTRDTQY
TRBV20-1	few	SAGQGVNSYEQY
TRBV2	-	ASRSGRGGTQY
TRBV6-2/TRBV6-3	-	ASTKGNVNQPQH
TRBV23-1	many	ASSPSNGGENLISGTDTQY
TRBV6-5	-	ASSYGTGETQY
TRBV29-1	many	SVVIGDTTDTQY
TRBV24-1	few	ATSGTGYTDTQY
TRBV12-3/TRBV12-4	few	ASSGPTSGTTDTQY
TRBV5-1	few	ASSLEGPPNTGELF
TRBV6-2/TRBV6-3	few	ASSYTRVRRELMIGGSYNEQF
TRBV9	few	ASRLGPTDTQY
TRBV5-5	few	ASSLEYIGSVLYEQY
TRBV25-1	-	ASMRNGELF
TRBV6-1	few	ASSETGAEQY
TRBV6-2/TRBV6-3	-	ASSLHHSGANVLT
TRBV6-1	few	ASGGPYAKNIQY
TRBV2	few	ASGDGGSEQY
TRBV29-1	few	SVEFGVNTEAF
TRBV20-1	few	SASRPGTGTYNEQF
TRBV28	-	ASSFGGLADREQY
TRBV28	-	ASRGLAGGYHEQY
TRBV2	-	ASMGLRAKNIQY
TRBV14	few	ASSQAPGPLEYEQF
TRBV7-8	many	ASSYDSGQETQY
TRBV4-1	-	ASSQDRSGATGANVLT
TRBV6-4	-	ASRQEASLNTEAF
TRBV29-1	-	SVVLGGETQY
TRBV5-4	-	ASRAPGTGANEQF
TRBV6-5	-	ASSSVQGAIGETQY